What follows are 5 T cell receptor beta chains derived from one specimen sequenced in a study of T cell repertoires in cytomegalovirus infection. Their cognate antigens are unknown. TCRdb analysed the reads with MiXCR anew, one entry per CDR3 protein. Among fewer than 950,000 distinct CDR3 sequences listed, approximately 32% were seen once. The material was cultured CD8+ T cells from PBMCs, obtained from culture after CMV antigen stimulation. The origin of the receptors is a human donor in good health (CMV status not recorded). Some clones in this sample may be carry-over from other donors' samples.

This clonotype was seen a few times. The CDR3 sequence: CSARVGANPKKYYSNQPQHF. CDR3 DNA sequence: TGCAGTGCTAGGGTGGGGGCAAATCCTAAAAAGTACTATAGCAATCAGCCCCAGCATTTT. V gene TRBV20-1 combines with J gene TRBJ1-5; tentative D call: TRBD1 (6 bases). The germline V and J ends were trimmed by 3 bases and 0 bases, with 27 bases remaining between them. The CDR3 covers 20 residues. Germline CDR1 reads DFQATT; CDR2 reads SNEGSKA (reference sequence).

This clonotype appeared a few times. This chain connects TRBV27 to TRBJ1-5; no firm D call. V was pared by 1 base and J by 4 bases, with 14 bases between. This CDR3 spans 16 amino acids. Germline lookup yields CDR1 MNHEY and CDR2 SMNVEV (reference sequence). The CDR3 region is CASSLWPARGNQPQHF. The CDR3 DNA reads TGTGCCAGCAGTTTATGGCCAGCTCGGGGAAATCAGCCCCAGCATTTT.

This clonotype has only one observation. The junction departs from germline at one end; a sequencing error may be responsible. The chain joins TRBV19 to TRBJ1-4; D remains ambiguous. The CDR3 totals 15 residues. Germline V gives CDR1 LNHDA, CDR2 SQIVND (reference sequence). The CDR3 coding sequence is TGTGTCAGTAGTACCCGACGGCATCGTAATGAAAAACTGTTTTTT. Translation gives CVSSTRRHRNEKLFF.

CDR3: CASKVIPEAFF. CDR3 coding DNA: TGTGCCAGCAAGGTCATCCCTGAAGCTTTCTTT. This sequence joins TRBV2 and TRBJ1-1, with no clear D. The germline V gene has CDR1 SNHLY and CDR2 FYNNEI. The CDR3 has 11 residues. The V gene lost 7 bases and the J gene lost 6 bases, with 9 bases spanning the gap.

This clonotype was found a few times. The J gene is TRBJ2-1, the V gene TRBV27; TRBD1 matches 10 bases. Germline CDR1 and CDR2: MNHEY and SMNVEV (reference sequence). V gave up 8 bases and J gave up 6 bases; unmatched junction bases: 10. CDR3 length: 15 residues. The CDR3 region has the DNA TGTGCCAGCTGGGCCGGGACAGGGGAAATCAATGAGCAGTTCTTC. Translating gives CASWAGTGEINEQFF.